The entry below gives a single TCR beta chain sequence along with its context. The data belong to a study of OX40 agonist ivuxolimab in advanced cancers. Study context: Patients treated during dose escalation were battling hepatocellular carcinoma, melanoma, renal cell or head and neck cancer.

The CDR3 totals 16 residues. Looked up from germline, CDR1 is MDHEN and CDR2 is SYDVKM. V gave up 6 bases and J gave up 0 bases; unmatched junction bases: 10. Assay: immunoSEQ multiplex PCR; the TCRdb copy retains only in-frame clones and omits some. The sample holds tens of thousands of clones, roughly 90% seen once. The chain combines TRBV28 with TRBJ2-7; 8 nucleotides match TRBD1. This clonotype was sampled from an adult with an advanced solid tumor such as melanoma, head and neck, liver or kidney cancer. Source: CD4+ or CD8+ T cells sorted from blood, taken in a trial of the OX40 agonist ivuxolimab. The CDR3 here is CASRPTPGQASYEQYF. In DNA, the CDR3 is TGTGCCAGCAGGCCGACCCCGGGACAGGCCTCCTACGAGCAGTACTTC.